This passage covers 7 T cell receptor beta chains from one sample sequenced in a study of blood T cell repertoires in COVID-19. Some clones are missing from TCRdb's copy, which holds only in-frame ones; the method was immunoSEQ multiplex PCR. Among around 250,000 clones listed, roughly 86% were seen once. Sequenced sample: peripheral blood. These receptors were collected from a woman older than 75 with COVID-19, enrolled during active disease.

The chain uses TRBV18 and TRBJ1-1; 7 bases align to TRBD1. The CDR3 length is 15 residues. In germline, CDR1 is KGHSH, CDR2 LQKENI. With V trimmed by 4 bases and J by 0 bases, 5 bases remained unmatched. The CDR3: CASSLTTGMNTEAFF. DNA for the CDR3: TGTGCCAGCTCACTCACGACAGGGATGAACACTGAAGCTTTCTTT.

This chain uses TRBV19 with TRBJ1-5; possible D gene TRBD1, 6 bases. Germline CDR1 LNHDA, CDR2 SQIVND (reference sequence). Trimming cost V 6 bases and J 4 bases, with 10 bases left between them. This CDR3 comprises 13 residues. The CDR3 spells CASRGQYNQPQHF. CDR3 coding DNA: TGTGCCAGTAGAGGACAGTATAATCAGCCCCAGCATTTT.

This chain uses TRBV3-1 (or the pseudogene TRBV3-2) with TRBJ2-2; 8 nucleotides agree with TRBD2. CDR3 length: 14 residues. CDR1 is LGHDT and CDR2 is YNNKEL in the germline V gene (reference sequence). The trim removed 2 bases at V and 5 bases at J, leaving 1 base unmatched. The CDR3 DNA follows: TGTGCCAGCAGCCAACTAGCGGGTACCGGGGAGCTGTTTTTT. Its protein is CASSQLAGTGELFF.

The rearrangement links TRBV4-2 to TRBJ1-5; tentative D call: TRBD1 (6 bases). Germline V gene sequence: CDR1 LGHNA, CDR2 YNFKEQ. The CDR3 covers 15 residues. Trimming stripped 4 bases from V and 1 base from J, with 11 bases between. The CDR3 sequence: CASSPGTKSNQPQHF. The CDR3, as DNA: TGTGCCAGCAGCCCCGGGACAAAAAGCAATCAGCCCCAGCATTTT.

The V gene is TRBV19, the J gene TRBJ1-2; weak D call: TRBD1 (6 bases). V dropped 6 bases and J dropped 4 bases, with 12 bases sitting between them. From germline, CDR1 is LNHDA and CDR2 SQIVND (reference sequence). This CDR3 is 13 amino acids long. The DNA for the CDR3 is TGTGCCAGTAGGGGACACGGGGTCTATGGCTACACCTTC. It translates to CASRGHGVYGYTF.

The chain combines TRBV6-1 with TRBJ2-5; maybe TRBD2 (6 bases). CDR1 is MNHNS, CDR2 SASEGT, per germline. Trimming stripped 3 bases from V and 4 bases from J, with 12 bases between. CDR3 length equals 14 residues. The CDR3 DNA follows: TGTGCCAGCAGTGAGGGCCTAGCGAGAGAGACCCAGTACTTC. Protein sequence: CASSEGLARETQYF.

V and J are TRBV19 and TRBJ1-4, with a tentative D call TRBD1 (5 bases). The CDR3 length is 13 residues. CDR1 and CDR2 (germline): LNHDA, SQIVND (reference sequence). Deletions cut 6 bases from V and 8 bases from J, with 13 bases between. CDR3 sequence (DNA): TGTGCCAGTAGGCGGGGGAACGAAGAAAAACTGTTTTTT. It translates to CASRRGNEEKLFF.